What follows describes a single T cell receptor beta chain. The clone's antigen remains unknown. The sample holds no much larger clone one base away, and base qualities are not on file. This sample was taken from a study of early T cells in non-severe SARS-CoV-2 infection (dated by TCRdb to the early 2020s). With respect to the entire study: Because TCR sequencing relied on bulk RNA taken from unsorted whole blood, pairing of alpha and beta chains was not possible. What the research found in general, with its limitations: Matching against VDJdb was skewed toward anti-spike CD8 responses, likely underestimated virus-specific expansions, and missed private and CD4 specificities.

Set within a cohort of healthcare workers in London, UK, this nested case-control study involved weekly PCR testing of nasopharyngeal swabs along with blood sampling. Healthcare workers were recruited between 23 and 31 March 2020, during the week of the UK lockdown, and were followed weekly for up to roughly 15 weeks. For CDR1 and CDR2, the germline V gene lists ENHRY and SYGVKD. From the cysteine up to the phenylalanine, the CDR3 has a length of 14 residues. The DNA shown is the 42-base CDR3, in frame from base 1. At the junction V is shortened by 9 bases and J by 2 bases, with 16 bases in between. The library was obtained by 5' RACE. Data came from a NextSeq 500. To correct for sequencing error and PCR bias, the TCR library protocol tagged individual cDNA molecules with unique molecular identifiers. Both TCR alpha and beta chains were sequenced, and tight co-correlation was observed between alpha and beta sequence abundances in each sample. Per the original workflow: Decombinator V4 was used to annotate the V gene, J gene and CDR3 of the TCR sequences. TCRs were defined as expanded if a significant change between any two time points was detected under a Poisson model with p below 0.0001. TCR abundances were normalised to the total number of TCRs sequenced per sample and expressed as counts per million. MAIT TCRs were defined by TRAV1-2 paired with TRAJ12, TRAJ20 or TRAJ33, and iNKT TCRs by TRAV10 paired with TRAJ18. VDJdb, accessed 1 November 2021, was searched for CMV, EBV and SARS-CoV-2 annotated TCRs, excluding TCRs annotated for multiple antigens. TCRdb trimmed public reads at Q25 via fastp, called clones via MiXCR and kept in-frame beta chains. Every entry covers one CDR3 protein and lists the most common genes and DNA from its rows. These V and J calls are TCRdb output, not the study's own analysis. The sample has tens of thousands of distinct CDR3 sequences on record, more than 9.5% of them singletons. 5% to 7% of the sample is held by the ten biggest clonotypes.

The TCR originated in an adult who was a healthcare worker with PCR-confirmed SARS-CoV-2 infection or an uninfected control (not recorded which). The source was whole blood, collected at baseline. The chain employs TRBV10-3 and TRBJ2-5, with the D segment identity uncertain. The CDR3 here reads CAICVNLPQETQYF. Read as DNA, the sequence is TGTGCCATTTGCGTTAACCTGCCTCAAGAGACCCAGTACTTC.